Listed below are T cell receptor beta chains from one sample, sequenced in a study of shared clonotypes between healthy human individuals. TCRdb keeps only in-frame clones here, not all; method: immunoSEQ multiplex PCR. The data hold about 1 million clones, with about 70% observed a single time. The sample taken for sequencing was memory CD4+ T cells sorted from blood. The receptors shown here come from a man aged 18 to 29 in good health. CDR3s leave out the opening cysteine and the closing phenylalanine or tryptophan. Only part of the rows carry a size: once, few, many, or a class if the clone is expanded.

clone_size: NA; cdr3_length: 14; j_call: TRBJ2-6; v_call: TRBV9; cdr3_aa: ASSVNGDSGANVLT
clone_size: NA; cdr3_length: 11; j_call: TRBJ2-1; v_call: TRBV5-4; cdr3_aa: ASSPGLAGRPF
clone_size: NA; cdr3_length: 11; j_call: TRBJ1-2; v_call: TRBV15; cdr3_aa: ATSGQGEDGYT
clone_size: NA; cdr3_length: 13; j_call: TRBJ2-7; v_call: TRBV18; cdr3_aa: ASSPPNGRTYEQY
clone_size: once; cdr3_length: 14; j_call: TRBJ1-4; v_call: TRBV7-8; cdr3_aa: ASSLAKGQVREKLF
clone_size: NA; cdr3_length: 14; j_call: TRBJ2-6; v_call: TRBV19; cdr3_aa: ASSQKTFSGANVLT
clone_size: NA; cdr3_length: 15; j_call: TRBJ2-3; v_call: TRBV5-1; cdr3_aa: ASSLSQAVSPTDTQY
clone_size: NA; cdr3_length: 15; j_call: TRBJ2-1; v_call: TRBV28; cdr3_aa: ASSLAGGPSSYNEQF
clone_size: NA; cdr3_length: 13; j_call: TRBJ2-7; v_call: TRBV6-1; cdr3_aa: ASSPHRGLGLEQY
clone_size: NA; cdr3_length: 9; j_call: TRBJ2-5; v_call: TRBV9; cdr3_aa: ASSPIETQY
clone_size: NA; cdr3_length: 12; j_call: TRBJ2-7; v_call: TRBV7-2; cdr3_aa: ASSLAQGVSEQY
clone_size: NA; cdr3_length: 11; j_call: TRBJ2-1; v_call: TRBV5-1; cdr3_aa: ASSRTDVNEQF
clone_size: NA; cdr3_length: 11; j_call: TRBJ2-4; v_call: TRBV2; cdr3_aa: ASGAGEGNIQY
clone_size: NA; cdr3_length: 11; j_call: TRBJ1-1; v_call: TRBV10-1; cdr3_aa: ASSDSGGTEAF
clone_size: few; cdr3_length: 9; j_call: TRBJ2-1; v_call: TRBV6-5; cdr3_aa: AVRGPQEQF
clone_size: NA; cdr3_length: 13; j_call: TRBJ1-3; v_call: TRBV6-5; cdr3_aa: ASSPGIAPGNTIY
clone_size: NA; cdr3_length: 11; j_call: TRBJ2-7; v_call: TRBV7-9; cdr3_aa: ASSLDPHRVSS
clone_size: NA; cdr3_length: 10; j_call: TRBJ1-2; v_call: TRBV11-2; cdr3_aa: ASSSETHGYT
clone_size: NA; cdr3_length: 11; j_call: TRBJ2-1; v_call: TRBV4-3; cdr3_aa: ASSQERRYEQF
clone_size: NA; cdr3_length: 10; j_call: TRBJ2-5; v_call: TRBV5-8; cdr3_aa: ASSLTWETQY
clone_size: NA; cdr3_length: 13; j_call: TRBJ1-1; v_call: TRBV18; cdr3_aa: ASSPLVAGSTEAF
clone_size: NA; cdr3_length: 14; j_call: TRBJ2-3; v_call: TRBV9; cdr3_aa: ASSVNGAVGTDTQY
clone_size: NA; cdr3_length: 10; j_call: TRBJ1-1; v_call: TRBV29-1; cdr3_aa: SVVGVATEAF
clone_size: NA; cdr3_length: 15; j_call: TRBJ2-1; v_call: TRBV5-6; cdr3_aa: ASSISPGTGWYNEQF
clone_size: NA; cdr3_length: 11; j_call: TRBJ1-5; v_call: TRBV6-6; cdr3_aa: ASRSTGGQPQH
clone_size: NA; cdr3_length: 14; j_call: TRBJ2-7; v_call: TRBV21-1; cdr3_aa: ASSPRGEALSYEQY
clone_size: few; cdr3_length: 16; j_call: TRBJ2-3; v_call: TRBV7-2; cdr3_aa: ASSFRTSGDIGTDTQY
clone_size: NA; cdr3_length: 15; j_call: TRBJ2-7; v_call: TRBV7-9; cdr3_aa: ASSSYKDIKSSYEQY
clone_size: NA; cdr3_length: 13; j_call: TRBJ2-3; v_call: TRBV2; cdr3_aa: ASSDPRAPTDTQY
clone_size: once; cdr3_length: 12; j_call: TRBJ2-5; v_call: TRBV14; cdr3_aa: ASSPWNLQETQY
clone_size: NA; cdr3_length: 12; j_call: TRBJ2-7; v_call: TRBV6-1; cdr3_aa: ASTNTGKSYEQY
clone_size: NA; cdr3_length: 12; j_call: TRBJ2-7; v_call: TRBV18; cdr3_aa: ASSPPADRGEQY
clone_size: NA; cdr3_length: 13; j_call: TRBJ2-3; v_call: TRBV7-9; cdr3_aa: ASSLVLAGTDTQY
clone_size: NA; cdr3_length: 14; j_call: TRBJ1-4; v_call: TRBV18; cdr3_aa: ASSPGATGANEKLF
clone_size: NA; cdr3_length: 13; j_call: TRBJ2-5; v_call: TRBV10-1; cdr3_aa: ASSDASGSRETQY
clone_size: NA; cdr3_length: 10; j_call: TRBJ2-1; v_call: TRBV10-2; cdr3_aa: ASTEGYNEQF
clone_size: NA; cdr3_length: 12; j_call: TRBJ2-3; v_call: TRBV7-6; cdr3_aa: ASSLGRSTDTQY
clone_size: once; cdr3_length: 13; j_call: TRBJ2-7; v_call: TRBV4-1; cdr3_aa: ASSLASSGTYEQY
clone_size: NA; cdr3_length: 14; j_call: TRBJ2-7; v_call: TRBV28; cdr3_aa: ASSSGQVRFSYEQY
clone_size: NA; cdr3_length: 14; j_call: TRBJ1-6; v_call: TRBV9; cdr3_aa: ASSLGAGGTNSPLH
clone_size: NA; cdr3_length: 13; j_call: TRBJ2-7; v_call: TRBV7-9; cdr3_aa: ASSLGTGLGYEQY